The present TCR beta chain was sequenced within a study of T cells in Graves' hyperthyroidism and ophthalmopathy. Findings and caveats of the study: Blood shared most expanded thyroid clonotypes above 0.001.

This clonotype came up many times. Its antigen is currently unknown. Those with hyperthyroidism were 18 to 65 years old, newly diagnosed, and ill for under 2 months. An approximately 10 ml volume of fresh peripheral blood provided the PBMCs. TCR beta CDR3 sequences were amplified from RNA transcripts. Carried out on the TCR CDR3, a first-round RT-PCR used the HTBI primer set. TCRdb itself ran the multiplex PCR reads through MiXCR, one entry per CDR3 protein. The profile shows about 300,000 distinct CDR3 sequences, 16% of them singletons. The clonotype comes from a man aged 25 to 45 with Graves' hyperthyroidism. The sample taken for sequencing was blood.

CDR3 bases: TGTGCCAGCAGTGAGGGCCGCCGCATGAACACTGAAGCTTTCTTT. Encoded protein: CASSEGRRMNTEAFF. The chain recombines TRBV6-1 with TRBJ1-1, with unresolved D. This CDR3 contains 15 residues. Trimming removed 3 bases at V and 0 bases at J, with 11 bases between. Germline V lookup: CDR1 MNHNS, CDR2 SASEGT.